This is a list of T cell receptor beta chains from one sample in a study of T cell responses to AZD1222 COVID-19 vaccine. The assay was immunoSEQ multiplex PCR, and TCRdb's table has in-frame clones only and misses some. The sample holds about 130,000 clones, 80% to 90% seen once. The sample in question was peripheral blood, obtained on day 0 of AZD1222 vaccination. These receptors all stem from an adult in good health. Both conserved end residues are part of each CDR3. A D gene is named only where the DNA matches it firmly. Size values are once, few and many counts, or a class for expanded clones, and some rows have none.

>TRBJ1-1|-|TRBV28|-
TGTGCCAGCAGTTTAGTCCCACCCCGGGACACTGAAGCTTTCTTT
CASSLVPPRDTEAFF
>TRBJ1-1|TRBD1|TRBV28|few
TGTGCCAGCAACGCCAGGGGGCTGGACACTGAAGCTTTCTTT
CASNARGLDTEAFF
>TRBJ1-1|-|TRBV5-1|-
TGCGCCAGCAGTTCGATTGCGGGGCAGAACACTGAAGCTTTCTTT
CASSSIAGQNTEAFF
>TRBJ1-5|-|TRBV21-1|-
TGTGCCAGCAGCCCCCCCTCCCCGTTGGGGCATCGCAATCAGCCCCAGCATTTT
CASSPPSPLGHRNQPQHF
>TRBJ1-5|-|TRBV14|-
TGTGCCAGCAGCCAAGACGCATATCAGCCCCAGCATTTT
CASSQDAYQPQHF
>TRBJ2-3|TRBD2|TRBV7-9|-
TGTGCCAGCAGCCACCCTAGCGGTCGGGTAGATACGCAGTATTTT
CASSHPSGRVDTQYF
>TRBJ2-1|-|TRBV29-1|few
TGCAGCGTTGAAGGTAGCGGCGGGGGCGGGATACAGGAGCAGTTCTTC
CSVEGSGGGGIQEQFF
>TRBJ1-5|-|TRBV15|-
TGTGCCACCAGTCAAAGCTCGGGGGCGATGGGCAATCAGCCCCAGCATTTT
CATSQSSGAMGNQPQHF
>TRBJ2-2|TRBD2|TRBV9|-
TGTGCCAGCAGCCTTAGCGGGGGCACCGGGGAGCTGTTTTTT
CASSLSGGTGELFF
>TRBJ1-3|TRBD1|TRBV3-1/TRBV3-2|once
TGTGCCAGCAGCCAGATAGGACAGGGGGGAAACACCATATATTTT
CASSQIGQGGNTIYF
>TRBJ2-3|-|TRBV11-3|-
TGTGCCAGCAGCTTAACTGCCTTAGGGTCTAGAGGTCGGACAGATACGCAGTATTTT
CASSLTALGSRGRTDTQYF
>TRBJ2-3|TRBD2|TRBV5-5|-
TGTGCCAGCAGCTCAAACCCTAGCGGATTCAAGGATACGCAGTATTTT
CASSSNPSGFKDTQYF
>TRBJ1-5|TRBD1|TRBV28|-
TGTGCCAGCAGTAAGGGGACAGGGCTCGATCAGCCCCAGCATTTT
CASSKGTGLDQPQHF
>TRBJ2-5|-|TRBV11-1|-
TGTGCCAGCAGGTGGGGAAATCAAGAGACCCAGTACTTC
CASRWGNQETQYF
>TRBJ1-1|TRBD1|TRBV7-2|-
TGTGCCAGCAGCTTAGGTAACACAGGGGGCACTGAAGCTTTCTTT
CASSLGNTGGTEAFF
>TRBJ2-3|TRBD1|TRBV7-9|-
TGTGCCAGCAGCTTGGGGGACAGGGAGAGAGATACGCAGTATTTT
CASSLGDRERDTQYF
>TRBJ1-4|-|TRBV28|-
TGTGCCAGCAGACCCAACTTGGGGAGAAATGAAAAACTGTTTTTT
CASRPNLGRNEKLFF
>TRBJ2-2|TRBD2|TRBV3-1/TRBV3-2|-
TGTGCCAGCAGCCGCCCCTCCGGGAGGGCCCTGACCGGGGAGCTGTTTTTT
CASSRPSGRALTGELFF
>TRBJ2-7|TRBD1|TRBV5-6|-
TGTGCCAGCAGCTTCGGGACAGGGGTGTACGAGCAGTACTTC
CASSFGTGVYEQYF
>TRBJ2-5|TRBD1|TRBV6-6|-
TGTGCCAGCAGTCGCGGGACAGGGAGGGAGACCCAGTACTTC
CASSRGTGRETQYF
>TRBJ1-1|-|TRBV29-1|-
TGCAGCGTTGATATCTGGGGGGAAGCGCGAACTGAAGCTTTCTTT
CSVDIWGEARTEAFF
>TRBJ2-1|TRBD2|TRBV6-5|-
TGTGCCAGCAGTTACTCGGGACTAGCGGGAGCCTTCTTC
CASSYSGLAGAFF
>TRBJ1-1|TRBD1|TRBV30|-
TGTGCCTGGAGTGCCGACAGGGGAACTGAAGCTTTCTTT
CAWSADRGTEAFF
>TRBJ2-7|-|TRBV18|-
TGTGCCAGCTCACCACCGGCGGATCGGGACGAGCAGTACTTC
CASSPPADRDEQYF
>TRBJ1-2|-|TRBV5-1|-
TGCGCCAGCAGCTTGAACAGGGCAAGCGGCTACACCTTC
CASSLNRASGYTF
>TRBJ1-4|TRBD1|TRBV18|-
TGTGCCAGTTCCGGACAGGGCGCAACTAATGAAAAACTGTTTTTT
CASSGQGATNEKLFF
>TRBJ1-1|TRBD1|TRBV11-1|-
TGTGCCAGCAGCGACCGGGACAGGGAGAACACTGAAGCTTTCTTT
CASSDRDRENTEAFF
>TRBJ2-1|-|TRBV28|-
TGTGCCAGCAGTCGGACCCCTATCACGGATCCCTACAATGAGCAGTTCTTC
CASSRTPITDPYNEQFF
>TRBJ2-3|-|TRBV27|-
TGTGCCAGCAGTTTATCGCGCGGGGAGGACACAGATACGCAGTATTTT
CASSLSRGEDTDTQYF
>TRBJ1-4|-|TRBV5-6|-
TGTGCCAGCACTCGGGATGTTAATGAAAAACTGTTTTTT
CASTRDVNEKLFF
>TRBJ1-4|-|TRBV11-2|-
TGTGCCAGCAGCTTATTTGGGGTGCCGACCCCACCAGGTGAAAAACTGTTTTTT
CASSLFGVPTPPGEKLFF
>TRBJ2-3|TRBD1|TRBV11-2|-
TGTGCCAGCAGCTTGAGGGGGCGCAGCACAGATACGCAGTATTTT
CASSLRGRSTDTQYF
>TRBJ1-1|-|TRBV5-1|-
TGCGCCAGCAGCTTGGCAGGGGCAGCCAACACTGAAGCTTTCTTT
CASSLAGAANTEAFF
>TRBJ1-2|TRBD1|TRBV7-2|-
TGTGCCAAACAGGGGAAAGACTATGGCTACACCTTC
CAKQGKDYGYTF
>TRBJ1-3|-|TRBV30|-
TGTGCCTGGACCCCGAGTAGCTCTGGAAACACCATATATTTT
CAWTPSSSGNTIYF
>TRBJ1-3|-|TRBV19|-
TGTGCCAGTAGTATCGGACGGCTCTCTGGAAACACCATATATTTT
CASSIGRLSGNTIYF
>TRBJ2-1|TRBD1|TRBV5-1|-
TGCGCCAGCAGCTCCACCGGGGACAGGACCTACAATGAGCAGTTCTTC
CASSSTGDRTYNEQFF
>TRBJ1-1|-|TRBV30|-
TGTGCCTGGAGTGTACAAGCGGGGCTTGAAGCTTTCTTT
CAWSVQAGLEAFF
>TRBJ1-4|-|TRBV9|-
TGTGCCAGCAGCGTAGGGGCCTCAGACGCTAATGAAAAACTGTTTTTT
CASSVGASDANEKLFF
>TRBJ2-7|-|TRBV7-2|-
TGTGCCAGCAGCTTAGTATGGGGCGGCTACGAGCAGTACTTC
CASSLVWGGYEQYF